One and the same sample provided the 7 T cell receptor beta chains below, sequenced in a study of response to subunit inactivated influenza vaccine. MiXCR, applied by TCRdb to the RT-PCR reads, yields one record per CDR3 protein. The sample lists under 550,000 distinct CDR3 sequences; about 7.6% were seen once. The sample here was PBMCs from blood, taken around 2 years after vaccination. The receptor set was obtained from a man aged 45-69 years who received an inactivated influenza vaccine.

This clonotype was counted a few times. The DNA of the CDR3 is TGTGCCAGCAGTGAAGGGCAGGGTACTGAAAAACTGTTTTTT. Its translation is CASSEGQGTEKLFF. V usage is TRBV6-1 and J usage is TRBJ1-4; D may be TRBD1 (5 bases). Germline values: CDR1 MNHNS, CDR2 SASEGT. The germline V and J ends were trimmed by 1 base and 7 bases, with 10 bases remaining between them. This CDR3 has 14 amino acids.

This clonotype was counted at least ten times. The chain links TRBV20-1 to TRBJ2-7; 9 bases map to TRBD1. Trimming took 5 bases from V and 2 from J; bases not matched to a gene: 7. This CDR3 region has 14 residues. Per the germline V gene, CDR1 is DFQATT and CDR2 is SNEGSKA (reference sequence). The CDR3 nucleotides read TGCAGTGCTCATCCGGGACAGGGAACCTACGAGCAGTACTTC. Translated, it gives CSAHPGQGTYEQYF.

This chain links TRBV29-1 with TRBJ2-7, with D unresolved. Germline V lookup: CDR1 SQVTM, CDR2 ANQGSEA. Trimming stripped 4 bases from V and 4 bases from J, with 17 bases between. The CDR3 totals 14 residues. Written as DNA, the CDR3 is TGCAGCGTTGTTCTACCTTCAACCGGGTACGAGCAGTACTTC. Protein: CSVVLPSTGYEQYF.

The gene calls are TRBV10-2 and TRBJ2-3; D is unresolved. Germline CDR1 reads WSHSY; CDR2 reads SAAADI. The ends were cut back, 6 bases at V and 5 bases at J, with 15 bases in the middle. CDR3 size: 14 residues. CDR3 protein: CASRGADPIDTQYF. The CDR3 nucleotides are TGCGCCAGCAGGGGTGCGGATCCCATAGATACGCAGTATTTT.

The CDR3 DNA sequence: TGCGCCAGCAGCCCCCGAGCAGGGGGCGCCGAAGCTTTCTTT. It encodes CASSPRAGGAEAFF. This chain links TRBV5-1 with TRBJ1-1; 8 bases match TRBD1. J lost 8 bases, V lost 4 bases, and 10 bases had no gene match. The CDR3 length is 14 residues. CDR1 is SGHRS and CDR2 is YFSETQ in the germline V gene.

This clonotype was observed a few times. The chain employs TRBV7-2 and TRBJ2-1; D is ambiguous. Per the germline V gene, CDR1 is SGHTA and CDR2 is FQGNSA. The length of the CDR3 is 16 residues. The germline V and J ends were trimmed by 5 bases and 2 bases, with 16 bases remaining between them. The CDR3 loop is CASSPPRPKAYNEQFF. CDR3 coding DNA: TGTGCCAGCAGCCCGCCCCGGCCGAAAGCCTACAATGAGCAGTTCTTC.

A word on this clonotype: A read error may be the cause here, since a much bigger clone is one base away. The chain couples TRBV15 to TRBJ2-7, with D unresolved. Germline CDR1 and CDR2: LNHNV and YYDKDF (reference sequence). The CDR3 covers 13 residues. Trimming took off 0 bases at V and 1 base at J, with 4 bases between the two ends. The chain's CDR3 is CATSRDNSYEQYF. CDR3 nucleotide sequence: TGTGCCACCAGCAGAGATAATTCCTACGAGCAGTACTTC.